The rows below give T cell receptor beta chains drawn from one sample of a study of blood T cell repertoires in COVID-19. Produced via immunoSEQ multiplex PCR; TCRdb's table is partial and in-frame only. Of around 470,000 clones in the sample, 85% to 90% were seen once. The sequenced material came from peripheral blood. These receptors originate from a man younger than 35 with COVID-19, enrolled during active disease. The CDR3 runs from the conserved cysteine through the conserved F or W. D genes are given only for firm matches. Size values are once, few and many counts, or a class for expanded clones, and some rows have none.

abundance	d_gene	v_gene	j_gene	CDR3aa	CDR3nt
-	-	TRBV19	TRBJ1-1	CASFKDWRTEAFF	TGTGCCAGTTTTAAGGACTGGAGGACTGAAGCTTTCTTT
once	TRBD1	TRBV2	TRBJ1-3	CASSSGQGGNTIYF	TGTGCCAGCAGTTCGGGACAGGGTGGAAACACCATATATTTT
-	TRBD1	TRBV12-3/TRBV12-4	TRBJ1-2	CASSPDRFYGYTF	TGTGCCAGCAGTCCGGACAGGTTCTATGGCTACACCTTC
-	TRBD1	TRBV6-2/TRBV6-3	TRBJ2-5	CASSLEQGQGETQYF	TGTGCCAGCAGCCTCGAACAGGGGCAAGGGGAGACCCAGTACTTC
few	-	TRBV30	TRBJ1-1	CAWRRAATEAFF	TGTGCCTGGAGGAGGGCGGCCACTGAAGCTTTCTTT
-	-	TRBV11-3	TRBJ1-2	CASSPTFQGWGYTF	TGTGCCAGCAGCCCTACTTTCCAGGGTTGGGGCTACACCTTC
-	TRBD1	TRBV29-1	TRBJ1-2	CSVRQGQNYGYTF	TGCAGCGTTAGACAGGGTCAAAACTATGGCTACACCTTC
-	-	TRBV5-1	TRBJ2-7	CASSFSVGAYEQYF	TGCGCCAGCAGCTTTTCGGTAGGGGCCTACGAGCAGTACTTC
-	TRBD2	TRBV27	TRBJ2-1	CASSLSILAANNEQFF	TGTGCCAGCAGTTTATCGATACTAGCGGCGAACAATGAGCAGTTCTTC
-	TRBD2	TRBV7-8	TRBJ2-2	CASTRTSPNTGELFF	TGTGCCAGCACCAGGACTAGCCCTAACACCGGGGAGCTGTTTTTT
-	-	TRBV29-1	TRBJ2-3	CSVEDLLLTQYF	TGCAGCGTTGAAGATCTTCTCCTTACGCAGTATTTT
once	-	TRBV27	TRBJ1-5	CASSPRGDASNQPQHF	TGTGCCAGCAGTCCCAGGGGAGATGCGAGCAATCAGCCCCAGCATTTT
-	-	TRBV5-4	TRBJ1-1	CASSSQGPTEAFF	TGTGCCAGCAGTAGTCAGGGTCCCACTGAAGCTTTCTTT
-	-	TRBV21-1	TRBJ2-7	CASSNRGGLAGAVSYEQYF	TGTGCCAGCAGCAATCGGGGGGGACTAGCGGGAGCAGTCTCCTACGAGCAGTACTTC
once	TRBD1	TRBV6-1	TRBJ1-5	CASSGGQGLNQPQHF	TGTGCCAGCAGTGGCGGACAGGGGCTCAATCAGCCCCAGCATTTT
-	TRBD2	TRBV5-1	TRBJ2-2	CASRGGGGNTGELFF	TGCGCCAGCCGAGGCGGGGGAGGGAACACCGGGGAGCTGTTTTTT
once	-	TRBV9	TRBJ2-1	CASKAGPSYNEQFF	TGTGCCAGCAAGGCGGGACCATCCTACAATGAGCAGTTCTTC
-	TRBD2	TRBV27	TRBJ2-5	CASSFASGSQETQYF	TGTGCCAGCAGTTTTGCTAGCGGGTCCCAAGAGACCCAGTACTTC
-	TRBD1	TRBV12-5	TRBJ2-3	CASALGQVTDTQYF	TGTGCTAGTGCCCTTGGACAGGTCACAGATACGCAGTATTTT
-	-	TRBV19	TRBJ2-7	CASSMGRWGDEQYF	TGTGCCAGTAGTATGGGGCGTTGGGGCGACGAGCAGTACTTC
-	-	TRBV6-2/TRBV6-3	TRBJ2-7	CASSRTVYEQYF	TGTGCCAGCAGCCGGACAGTCTACGAGCAGTACTTC
-	TRBD2	TRBV2	TRBJ2-7	CAISSRASGSYEQYF	TGTGCCATCTCGTCGCGCGCTAGCGGGAGCTACGAGCAGTACTTC
-	TRBD2	TRBV7-7	TRBJ2-1	CASSFQPAGVNEQFF	TGTGCTAGCAGCTTCCAACCAGCGGGAGTTAATGAGCAGTTCTTC
-	TRBD1	TRBV19	TRBJ1-2	CASSSERDSYGYTF	TGTGCCAGTAGTAGTGAAAGGGACAGCTATGGCTACACCTTC
-	-	TRBV25-1	TRBJ2-3	CASSESQTDTQYF	TGTGCCAGCAGTGAGTCACAGACAGATACGCAGTATTTT
-	-	TRBV20-1	TRBJ1-2	CSASLRVRVEGNYGYTF	TGCAGTGCTAGTCTCCGGGTCAGGGTGGAAGGGAACTATGGCTACACCTTC
-	TRBD1	TRBV10-3	TRBJ2-7	CATQGDRGHYEQYF	TGTGCCACCCAGGGGGACAGGGGACACTACGAGCAGTACTTC
once	TRBD1	TRBV7-8	TRBJ2-7	CASSNPGQGARYEQYF	TGTGCCAGCAGCAATCCGGGACAGGGGGCGAGGTACGAGCAGTACTTC
once	-	TRBV7-2	TRBJ1-2	CASSLVAGENYGYTF	TGTGCCAGCAGCTTAGTTGCAGGCGAAAACTATGGCTACACCTTC